Given below is one TCR beta chain in context. Its target is not known. This record belongs to a study of shared clonotypes between healthy human individuals. Turning to the study itself: CD4 naive and CD4 memory each took three plates per donor, while CD8 naive took two and CD8 memory one. The study's findings and limits: Despite large depth, rarefaction showed incomplete sorted-subset sequencing. The authors sampled blood alone, and tissue repertoires likely differ.

The split of CD4+ cells yielded CD45RA+ naive and CD45RA-negative memory subsets. Some clones are missing from TCRdb's copy, which holds only in-frame ones; the method was immunoSEQ multiplex PCR. The sample includes about 1.5 million clones, 95% to 99% of them seen just once. This CDR3 is 17 amino acids long. CDR1 SGHAT and CDR2 FQNNGV come from the germline V gene. J lost 3 bases, V lost 5 bases, and 14 bases had no gene match. This chain uses TRBV11-2 with TRBJ2-3, with 7 bases lining up with TRBD2. The source is a man aged 25 to 45 in good health. Sequenced material: naive CD4+ T cells sorted from blood. The subset here: CD45RA+ positively selected. For the CDR3, the DNA is TGTGCCAGCAGCCCACTCCTTCTAGCGGCAAAGACAGATACGCAGTATTTT. It specifies CASSPLLLAAKTDTQYF.